What follows describes a single TCR beta chain. The specificity of this receptor is unknown. Base qualities are not at hand, and no much larger clone is one base apart. Library construction relied on 5' RACE. For sequencing, an Illumina HiSeq 2500 was employed. The second PCR ran for roughly 7 to 11 cycles and used a J-beta primer mix along with a sample-barcoded 5' primer. A unique molecular identifier was introduced onto each TCR beta cDNA molecule by a template-switch 5' adaptor carrying 12 random nucleotides. Each sample yielded at least 2.5 million CDR3-containing paired-end reads. First-strand cDNA was synthesized from all RNA with the Mint cDNA synthesis kit, primed by a TRBC-specific oligonucleotide. Following uracil-DNA glycosylase treatment, a first 18-cycle PCR with universal primers M1SS and BC2_uni_R was performed on all cDNA. On the study's bioinformatics: For normalization, 1 million high-quality reads, each with a distinct molecular identifier, were randomly selected from each sample. Instead of being binned into consensus sequences, reads that shared molecular identifiers were thrown out. MiTCR, with a Q25 quality threshold and the strictest error-elimination algorithm, was used for CDR3 identification, clonotype clustering and error correction. A nonparametric unseen species model with Euler transformation was used to estimate lower-bound total TCR beta diversity. TCRdb applied fastp at Q25 and MiXCR to the public reads, then kept only in-frame beta chains. Entries are consolidated by CDR3 protein sequence, retaining the most common genes and DNA. None of the V and J calls come from the authors' own analysis; TCRdb made them. The sample table shows 800,000 or so distinct CDR3 sequences, and roughly 25% are seen once. Roughly 3.8% of the sample belongs to the ten largest clones.

V is pruned by 0 bases and J by 6 bases, leaving 20 bases of the junction without a gene match. CDR1 is given as DFQATT and CDR2 as SNEGSKA, both from the germline V gene (reference sequence). The CDR3 runs 19 amino acids, cysteine and phenylalanine included. Only CDR3 DNA is held: 57 bases, read in frame from base 1. These data originate in a study of blood T cells in healthy people across ages (dated by TCRdb to between 2014 and 2017). Study-wide context: In model experiments, roughly one uniquely barcoded TCR beta cDNA molecule per two T cells was captured by template switching. To track age-related changes in TCR beta repertoire diversity, the study relied on deep sequencing normalized with unique cDNA molecular identifiers. Donors were grouped into four age groups: young (average about 15 years), middle-aged (39), aged (around 60) and long-lived (82). The study analyzed two additional independent replicas of 1 million unique cDNA reads from the same blood draw for two donors, one aged 18 to 29 and one aged 80 or older.

Systemically healthy Caucasian individuals from Russia, 39 in total and aged roughly 6 to 95 years, were included as donors. Ten milliliters of peripheral blood were drawn from each donor into EDTA-treated Vacutainer tubes. Ficoll-Paque density-gradient centrifugation was used to isolate PBMCs, with at least 7 million per sample. Trizol reagent was used to extract total RNA from the PBMCs, yielding at least 6 micrograms per sample. For every donor, flow cytometry on a PBMC aliquot measured the percentage of naive CD45RAhigh/CD27high T cells. On the study overall, not on this receptor specifically: Because the CMV infection status of the donors was unknown, age-related changes in expanded clonotypes may potentially have been confounded. Compared with the aged group, the long-lived group had more naive CD4+ T cells, fewer expanded clones and increased TCR diversity, suggesting age selection. A strong correlation was found between observed TCR beta diversity and the percentage of naive T cells measured by flow cytometry. Estimates of total diversity based on one million sequenced T cells were considered lower bounds and underestimates. Conclusive comparison of naive and antigen-experienced compartments was prevented by the profiling of bulk unsorted PBMCs. As age increased, observed TCR beta diversity per million T cells dropped in a roughly linear way, and a significant reduction was already evident by age around 41.

This sample was also put to use in a study of T cells of mothers and their children. From the second report: Donors were nine systemically healthy Caucasian individuals: three mothers and their six children. cDNA synthesis consumed the entire amount of extracted RNA, loaded at around 1.5 ug RNA in each 15 ul reaction. Sample barcodes and 2-4 random nucleotides were added via the M1S primer in the second PCR. Each mother yielded over 8 million TCR beta CDR3 reads and each child roughly 3 million reads. Thymic selection shapes the output of TCR recombination in a similar way in related and unrelated pairs, and inherited differences have a minor effect. Normalized repertoire overlap in related mother-child pairs was always slightly higher than in unrelated mother-child pairs, but the difference was never significant. With a sensitivity of about 100 clones per million clonotypes, no persistent microchimeric T cell clones were detected. In the study, deep NGS was used to compare the TCR beta repertoires of mothers and children, and features distinguishing related mother-child pairs from unrelated individuals were sought. Mothers averaged approximately 41 +/- 4 years of age and children averaged roughly 11 +/- 4 years. After adapter ligation with NEBNext reagents, the libraries were sequenced on Illumina HiSeq 2000 with 100+100 nt paired-end reads. To prevent cross-contamination, the mother and child libraries were prepared a month apart and were sequenced in separate runs. For each donor, between roughly 450,000 and 2,200,000 distinct TCR beta clonotypes were identified. Naive TCR beta clonotypes were estimated from low-frequency clonotypes matched to each donor's FACS-determined naive share, without sorting.

The sequence links TRBV20-1 to TRBJ2-4, and TRBD2 matches 7 of the central bases. The sample comprised blood. The clonotype was recovered from a boy aged 5-17 years in good health. The nucleotide sequence reads TGCAGTGCTAGAGATCTGGGCCTAGCGGAGCCCGTCGGTCGAAACATTCAGTACTTC. It encodes CSARDLGLAEPVGRNIQYF.